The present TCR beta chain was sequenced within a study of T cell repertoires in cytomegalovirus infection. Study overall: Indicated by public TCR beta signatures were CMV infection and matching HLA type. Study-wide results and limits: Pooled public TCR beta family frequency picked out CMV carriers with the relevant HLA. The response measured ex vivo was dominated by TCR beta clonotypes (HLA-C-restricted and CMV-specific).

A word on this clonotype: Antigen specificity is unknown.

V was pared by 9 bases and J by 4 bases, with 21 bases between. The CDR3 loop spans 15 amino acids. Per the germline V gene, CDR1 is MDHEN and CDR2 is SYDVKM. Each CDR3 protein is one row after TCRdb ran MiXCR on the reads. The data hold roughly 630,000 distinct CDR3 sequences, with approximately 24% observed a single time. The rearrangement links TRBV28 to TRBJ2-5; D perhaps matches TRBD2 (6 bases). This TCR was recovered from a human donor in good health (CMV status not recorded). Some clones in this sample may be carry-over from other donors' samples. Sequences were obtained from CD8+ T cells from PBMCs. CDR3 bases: TGTGCCAGTACCCCGGGACGGGAGAGGGGAGAGACCCAGTACTTC. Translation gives CASTPGRERGETQYF.